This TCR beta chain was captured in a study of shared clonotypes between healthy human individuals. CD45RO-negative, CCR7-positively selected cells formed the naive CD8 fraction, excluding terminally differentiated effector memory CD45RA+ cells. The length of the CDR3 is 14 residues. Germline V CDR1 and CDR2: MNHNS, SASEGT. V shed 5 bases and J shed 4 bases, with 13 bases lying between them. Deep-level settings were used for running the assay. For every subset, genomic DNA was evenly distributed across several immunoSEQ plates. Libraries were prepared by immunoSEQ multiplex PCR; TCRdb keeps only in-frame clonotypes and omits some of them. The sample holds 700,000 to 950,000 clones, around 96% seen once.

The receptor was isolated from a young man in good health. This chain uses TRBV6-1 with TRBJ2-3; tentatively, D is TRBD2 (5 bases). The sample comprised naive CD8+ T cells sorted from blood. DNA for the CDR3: TGTGCCAGCAGTCCCACCCACGGGGCAGATACGCAGTATTTT. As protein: CASSPTHGADTQYF.